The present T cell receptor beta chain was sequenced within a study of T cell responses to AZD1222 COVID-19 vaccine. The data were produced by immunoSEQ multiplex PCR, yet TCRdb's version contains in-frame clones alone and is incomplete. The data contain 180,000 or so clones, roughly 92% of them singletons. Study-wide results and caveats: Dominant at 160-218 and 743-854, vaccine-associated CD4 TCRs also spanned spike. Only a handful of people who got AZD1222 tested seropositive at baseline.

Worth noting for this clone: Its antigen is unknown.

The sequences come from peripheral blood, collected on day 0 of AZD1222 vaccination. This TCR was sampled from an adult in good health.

In DNA, the CDR3 is TGTGCCACCAGCACCGTGGGAGGAGGTCAGCCCCAGCATTTT. It specifies CATSTVGGGQPQHF. The chain joins TRBV15 to TRBJ1-5; no clear D gene. The CDR3 is made up of 14 amino acids. V was shortened by 4 bases and J by 6 bases, with 13 bases between the two germline ends. CDR1 LNHNV and CDR2 YYDKDF come from the germline V gene (reference sequence).